The T cell receptor (beta chain) described here comes from a study of T cells in Graves' hyperthyroidism and ophthalmopathy. The CDR3 is 13 amino acids. V shed 4 bases and J shed 4 bases, with 10 bases lying between them. From germline, CDR1 is LGHNT and CDR2 FRNRAP. Amplified TCR beta CDR3 regions derived from RNA transcripts. HTBI primers were used for first-round RT-PCR of the TCR CDR3. TCRdb called the multiplex PCR reads again in MiXCR, with one record for every CDR3 protein. Found here are hundreds of thousands of distinct CDR3 sequences, about 38% of them singletons; the top ten hold around 10%.

The rearrangement links TRBV12-5 to TRBJ1-1; D unclear. This clonotype originated in a young man with Graves' hyperthyroidism. Sequenced sample: blood. The CDR3 here is CASGSVVGTEAFF. DNA of the CDR3: TGTGCTAGTGGTTCGGTTGTAGGCACTGAAGCTTTCTTT.